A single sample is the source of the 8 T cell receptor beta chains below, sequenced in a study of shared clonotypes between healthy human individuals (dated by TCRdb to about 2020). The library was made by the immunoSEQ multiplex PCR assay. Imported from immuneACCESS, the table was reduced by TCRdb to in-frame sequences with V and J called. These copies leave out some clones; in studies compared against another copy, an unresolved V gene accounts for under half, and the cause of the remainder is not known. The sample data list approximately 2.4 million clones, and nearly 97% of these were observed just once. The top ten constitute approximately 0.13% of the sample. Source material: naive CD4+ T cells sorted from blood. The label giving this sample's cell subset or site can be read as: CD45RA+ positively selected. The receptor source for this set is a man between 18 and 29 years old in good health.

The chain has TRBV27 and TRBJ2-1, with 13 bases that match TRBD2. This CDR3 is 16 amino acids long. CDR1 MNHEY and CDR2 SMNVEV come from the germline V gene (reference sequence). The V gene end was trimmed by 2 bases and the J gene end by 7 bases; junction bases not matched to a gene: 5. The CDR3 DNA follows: TGTGCCAGCAGTTTAAGGGGACTAGCGGGATCAAATGAGCAGTTCTTC. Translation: CASSLRGLAGSNEQFF.

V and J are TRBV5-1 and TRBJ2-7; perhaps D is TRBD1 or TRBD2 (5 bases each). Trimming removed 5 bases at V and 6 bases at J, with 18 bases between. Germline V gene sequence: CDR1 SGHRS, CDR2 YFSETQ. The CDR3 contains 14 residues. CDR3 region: CASSYAGTPGEQYF. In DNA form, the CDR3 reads TGCGCCAGCAGTTATGCCGGGACCCCAGGCGAGCAGTACTTC.

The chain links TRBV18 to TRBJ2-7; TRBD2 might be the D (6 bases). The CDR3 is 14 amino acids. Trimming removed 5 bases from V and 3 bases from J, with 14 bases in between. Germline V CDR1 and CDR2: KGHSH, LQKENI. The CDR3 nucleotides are TGTGCCAGCTCATCGAGGGACTGGGGCTACGAGCAGTACTTC. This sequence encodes CASSSRDWGYEQYF.

This CDR3 is CASSLGSSGSWNEQYF. CDR3 DNA sequence: TGTGCCAGCAGCTTAGGCAGTAGCGGGAGTTGGAACGAGCAGTACTTC. The chain recombines TRBV7-2 with TRBJ2-7; TRBD2 matches 9 bases. The junction had 9 bases not matched to a gene; V was cut back by 1 base and J by 5 bases. Germline V lookup: CDR1 SGHTA, CDR2 FQGNSA. CDR3 length: 16 residues. Combining the CDR3 with reference TRBV7-2 and TRBJ2-7 gives the whole variable domain GAGVSQSPSNKVTEKGKDVELRCDPISGHTALYWYRQSLGQGLEFLIYFQGNSAPDKSGLPSDRFSAERTGGSVSTLTIQRTQQEDSAVYLCASSLGSSGSWNEQYFGPGTRLTVT.

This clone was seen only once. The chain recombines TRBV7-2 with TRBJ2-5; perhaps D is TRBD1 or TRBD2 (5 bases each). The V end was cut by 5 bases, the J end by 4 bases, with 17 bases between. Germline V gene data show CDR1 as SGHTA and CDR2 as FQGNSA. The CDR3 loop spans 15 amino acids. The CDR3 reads CASSREWPGGETQYF. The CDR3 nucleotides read TGTGCCAGCAGCCGTGAGTGGCCTGGGGGAGAGACCCAGTACTTC.

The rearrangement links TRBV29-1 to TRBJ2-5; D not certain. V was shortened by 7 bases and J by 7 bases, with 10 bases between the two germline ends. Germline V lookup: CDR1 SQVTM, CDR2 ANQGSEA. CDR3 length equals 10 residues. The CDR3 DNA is TGCAGCGCCCAGGCTGTGACCCAGTACTTC. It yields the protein CSAQAVTQYF.

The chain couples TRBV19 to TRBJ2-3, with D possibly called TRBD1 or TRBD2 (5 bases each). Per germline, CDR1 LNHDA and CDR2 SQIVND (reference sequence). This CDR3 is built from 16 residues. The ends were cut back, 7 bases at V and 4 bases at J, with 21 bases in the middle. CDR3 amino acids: CASKHRPEGGADTQYF. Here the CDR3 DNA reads TGTGCCAGTAAACACAGGCCCGAAGGAGGAGCAGATACGCAGTATTTT.

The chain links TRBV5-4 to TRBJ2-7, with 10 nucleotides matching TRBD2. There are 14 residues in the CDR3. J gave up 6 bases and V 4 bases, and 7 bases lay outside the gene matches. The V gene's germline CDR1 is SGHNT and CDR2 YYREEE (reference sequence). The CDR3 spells CASSRAGGPFEQYF. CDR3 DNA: TGTGCCAGCAGCCGAGCGGGAGGGCCCTTCGAGCAGTACTTC. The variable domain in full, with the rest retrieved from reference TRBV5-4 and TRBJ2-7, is ETGVTQSPTHLIKTRGQQVTLRCSSQSGHNTVSWYQQALGQGPQFIFQYYREEENGRGNFPPRFSGLQFPNYSSELNVNALELDDSALYLCASSRAGGPFEQYFGPGTRLTVT.